What follows are 26 T cell receptor beta chains derived from one specimen sequenced in a study of cytotoxic CD8 clonotypes in ibrutinib-treated CLL. TCRdb keeps only in-frame clones here, not all; method: immunoSEQ multiplex PCR. The sample lists fewer than 100,000 clones; 86% were seen once. The source was PBMCs, collected before ibrutinib treatment. These TCRs come from a human donor with chronic lymphocytic leukemia.

V gene TRBV5-1 combines with J gene TRBJ1-1; D gene ambiguous. CDR1 is SGHRS and CDR2 is YFSETQ in the germline V gene. The ends were cut back, 4 bases at V and 1 base at J, with 8 bases in the middle. The CDR3 has 13 residues. This CDR3 is CASSKGQNTEAFF. As DNA, the CDR3 is TGCGCCAGCAGCAAGGGCCAGAACACTGAAGCTTTCTTT.

This clone was seen a single time. V and J are TRBV11-2 and TRBJ2-7; TRBD2 aligns across 14 bases. This CDR3 has 15 amino acids. The junction had 7 bases not matched to a gene; V was cut back by 5 bases and J by 7 bases. The germline V gene encodes CDR1 SGHAT and CDR2 FQNNGV. The DNA for the CDR3 is TGTGCCAGCAGCGTCGGGACTAGCGGGAGAGGTGAGCAGTACTTC. Amino acids: CASSVGTSGRGEQYF.

Turning to this clone: The same CDR3 is also encoded by other DNA sequences in this sample. The chain employs TRBV7-2 and TRBJ1-5, with no clear D. Looked up from germline, CDR1 is SGHTA and CDR2 is FQGNSA. V was cut by 5 bases and J by 3 bases, with 14 bases left in between. The CDR3 has 15 residues. CDR3 in DNA: TGTGCCAGCAGCCCCCGGGGAGGGAACAATCAGCCCCAGCATTTT. Translated: CASSPRGGNNQPQHF.

The chain carries TRBV4-2 and TRBJ2-1; 11 nucleotides align to TRBD1. Germline V gene sequence: CDR1 LGHNA, CDR2 YNFKEQ. V lost 0 bases, J lost 7 bases, and 11 bases stayed unmatched. The CDR3 covers 18 residues. The CDR3 DNA is TGTGCCAGCAGCCAAGAAAGTATAGGACAGGGGGCGCGGAATGAGCAGTTCTTC. Encoded protein: CASSQESIGQGARNEQFF.

The gene calls are TRBV15 and TRBJ1-2; D is uncertain. From germline, CDR1 is LNHNV and CDR2 YYDKDF (reference sequence). V lost 2 bases and J lost 1, with 17 bases in between. The CDR3 covers 17 residues. The DNA for the CDR3 is TGTGCCACCAGCAGAAACGCCCGCCAAGCCGGTAACTATGGCTACACCTTC. Its protein product is CATSRNARQAGNYGYTF.

The chain joins TRBV19 to TRBJ2-5, with D maybe TRBD2 (6 bases). Germline-derived CDR1 and CDR2 are LNHDA and SQIVND (reference sequence). Trimming removed 7 bases from V and 3 bases from J, with 15 bases in between. This CDR3 has 14 amino acids. CDR3 bases: TGTGCCAGTAATCCGGGACTTTTAAAAGAGACCCAGTACTTC. Translating it yields CASNPGLLKETQYF.

On this clone: Additional DNA sequences in this sample encode the identical CDR3. This sequence joins TRBV29-1 and TRBJ2-1, with D tentatively TRBD2 (6 bases). Between the trimmed V and J ends, which lost 0 bases and 8 bases, there was a span of 14 bases. Germline V lookup: CDR1 SQVTM, CDR2 ANQGSEA. The CDR3 sequence is 14 residues long. The CDR3 sequence: CSVEDGWRVYEQFF. In DNA form, the CDR3 reads TGCAGCGTTGAAGACGGGTGGAGGGTCTATGAGCAGTTCTTC.

This clone was detected once. The chain employs TRBV4-1 and TRBJ2-1, with D hard to call. This CDR3 comprises 15 residues. Trimming stripped 1 base from V and 7 bases from J, with 14 bases between. Germline values: CDR1 MGHRA, CDR2 YSYEKL. In DNA, the CDR3 is TGCGCCAGCAGCCAAGTTCCTCCGATAGGGAATGAGCAGTTCTTC. This codes for CASSQVPPIGNEQFF.

The J gene is TRBJ1-3, the V gene TRBV6-5; maybe TRBD1 (5 bases). The CDR3 has 14 residues. Looked up from germline, CDR1 is MNHEY and CDR2 is SVGAGI. V lost 7 bases to trimming and J lost 4 bases, with 14 bases between them. The CDR3 loop is CASTVGWGGNTIYF. The CDR3 coding sequence is TGTGCCAGCACCGTGGGATGGGGGGGAAACACCATATATTTT.

The chain links TRBV10-2 to TRBJ1-4, with a weak D call TRBD1 (5 bases). The CDR3 runs to 14 residues. With 0 bases removed from V and 12 bases from J, the gap between germline ends came to 14 bases. Per the germline V gene, CDR1 is WSHSY and CDR2 is SAAADI. Here the CDR3 DNA reads TGCGCCAGCAGTGAGTCTGGGGACGCAGGAGAACTGTTTTTT. It yields the protein CASSESGDAGELFF.

This clone was seen only a few times. The CDR3 DNA reads TGTGCCAGCAGCCAAGACTGGCACAGGGAGGACACTGAAGCTTTCTTT. Protein: CASSQDWHREDTEAFF. The chain combines TRBV4-2 with TRBJ1-1, with a tentative D call TRBD1 (6 bases). There are 16 residues in the CDR3. Germline values: CDR1 LGHNA, CDR2 YNFKEQ. V lost 0 bases and J 3 bases, leaving 14 bases between the germline ends.

The chain has TRBV7-3 and TRBJ2-7; 8 bases agree with TRBD2. V lost 5 bases to trimming and J lost 3 bases; unmatched junction nucleotides: 3. The CDR3 consists of 13 residues. Germline V lookup: CDR1 SGHTA, CDR2 FQGTGA. The CDR3 nucleotides are TGTGCCAGCAGCCGAACTAGCGGCTACGAGCAGTACTTC. Residues: CASSRTSGYEQYF.

The chain joins TRBV19 to TRBJ1-2; D not certain. The germline V and J ends were trimmed by 7 bases and 5 bases, with 26 bases remaining between them. This CDR3 region has 17 residues. Germline CDR1 is LNHDA and CDR2 is SQIVND (reference sequence). The CDR3, as DNA: TGTGCCAGTACTATTCTCTCGTCCCGGATAGCTTTGTATGGCTACACCTTC. Its protein is CASTILSSRIALYGYTF.

The V call is TRBV19, the J call TRBJ2-3, with D unresolved. V shed 7 bases and J shed 11 bases, with 13 bases lying between them. The CDR3 is 11 amino acids. The germline CDR1 and CDR2 sequences are LNHDA and SQIVND (reference sequence). Here the CDR3 DNA reads TGTGCCAGTACCGACTCCCGAGAGCAGTATTTT. Its protein product is CASTDSREQYF.

The chain links TRBV2 to TRBJ2-7, with TRBD1 matching 9 bases. The CDR3 has 14 amino acids. V lost 4 bases and J lost 2; bases outside the gene matches: 3. Germline V lookup: CDR1 SNHLY, CDR2 FYNNEI. This CDR3 reads CASSGGQGTYEQYF. The CDR3 DNA follows: TGTGCCAGCAGTGGGGGACAGGGAACCTACGAGCAGTACTTC.

This sequence joins TRBV4-2 and TRBJ1-4, with D unclear. This CDR3 has 15 amino acids. In germline, CDR1 is LGHNA, CDR2 YNFKEQ. The V and J ends lost 1 base and 7 bases respectively, with 13 bases between them. CDR3 protein: CASSQVYQGSEKLFF. Here the CDR3 DNA reads TGTGCCAGCAGCCAAGTTTATCAAGGTTCTGAAAAACTGTTTTTT.

V and J are TRBV6-5 and TRBJ2-7; a weak D match, TRBD2 (5 bases). With 6 bases removed from V and 7 bases from J, the gap between germline ends came to 16 bases. The CDR3 consists of 13 residues. Per germline, CDR1 MNHEY and CDR2 SVGAGI. CDR3 in amino acids: CASSLGRPGEQYF. DNA of the CDR3: TGTGCCAGCAGCCTGGGGAGACCGGGGGAGCAGTACTTC.

This chain links TRBV30 with TRBJ1-1; D is unresolved. Trimming left V 5 bases short and J 0 bases short, with 13 bases between. Germline V gives CDR1 GTSNPN, CDR2 SVGIG (reference sequence). The CDR3 has 14 residues. The CDR3 bases are TGTGCCTGGCTCAGGATAGCGTTGAACACTGAAGCTTTCTTT. Amino acids: CAWLRIALNTEAFF.

This clone was found many times. This chain uses TRBV10-3 with TRBJ2-5; D gene uncertain. Germline CDR1 is ENHRY and CDR2 is SYGVKD. This CDR3 contains 12 residues. V lost 3 bases, J lost 0 bases, and 2 bases lay in between. CDR3 sequence (DNA): TGTGCCATCAGTGACAACCAAGAGACCCAGTACTTC. This codes for CAISDNQETQYF.

The chain recombines TRBV19 with TRBJ2-5; D is uncertain. Trimming took 5 bases from V and 2 from J, leaving 9 bases between them. This CDR3 has 13 amino acids. Germline V gene data show CDR1 as LNHDA and CDR2 as SQIVND (reference sequence). CDR3 bases: TGTGCCAGTAGTCTGGGATGGCAAGAGACCCAGTACTTC. Translating gives CASSLGWQETQYF.

J is TRBJ2-5 and V is TRBV19; 10 bases fit TRBD1. Germline V gives CDR1 LNHDA, CDR2 SQIVND (reference sequence). J was trimmed by 7 bases and V by 6 bases; bases with no gene match: 5. The CDR3 is 13 residues long. The CDR3 DNA reads as TGTGCCAGTAGCCCGGACAGGGGGGGGACCCAGTACTTC. Protein sequence: CASSPDRGGTQYF.

This chain joins TRBV6-5 and TRBJ2-5; D not certain. CDR3 length: 11 amino acids. Trimming pared 10 bases from V and 5 bases from J, leaving 11 bases between. Germline assignment: CDR1 MNHEY and CDR2 SVGAGI. CDR3 DNA: TGTGCCACCATGCGGCGGGAGACCCAGTACTTC. The encoded protein is CATMRRETQYF.

This clone showed up just once. This chain connects TRBV5-1 to TRBJ2-1; 8 nucleotides align to TRBD2. Germline values: CDR1 SGHRS, CDR2 YFSETQ. The CDR3 sequence is 16 residues long. V was clipped by 0 bases and J by 4 bases; unmatched bases: 6. The DNA for the CDR3 is TGCGCCAGCAGCTTGGCATCGGCTAGCGGGTACAATGAGCAGTTCTTC. Amino acids: CASSLASASGYNEQFF. The variable domain in full, completed from reference TRBV5-1 and TRBJ2-1, reads KAGVTQTPRYLIKTRGQQVTLSCSPISGHRSVSWYQQTPGQGLQFLFEYFSETQRNKGNFPGRFSGRQFSNSRSEMNVSTLELGDSALYLCASSLASASGYNEQFFGPGTRLTVL.

The rearrangement joins TRBV2 to TRBJ2-7; a weak D match, TRBD1 (6 bases). Germline CDR1 and CDR2: SNHLY and FYNNEI. This CDR3 has 14 amino acids. Trimming pared 6 bases from V and 2 bases from J, leaving 14 bases between. The CDR3 nucleotides are TGTGCCAGCAGCCTCACAGGGCCCCCCTACGAGCAGTACTTC. Protein product: CASSLTGPPYEQYF.

This chain connects TRBV7-8 to TRBJ1-1, with unresolved D. Trimming left V 3 bases short and J 5 bases short, with 7 bases between. Germline loops: CDR1 SGHVS, CDR2 FQNEAQ. The CDR3 loop spans 12 amino acids. The CDR3 DNA reads as TGTGCCAGCAGCTTTTCGATGACTGAAGCTTTCTTT. Translating gives CASSFSMTEAFF.

This chain links TRBV4-3 with TRBJ2-3, with D perhaps TRBD2 (6 bases). This CDR3 comprises 17 residues. V lost 5 bases and J 2 bases, leaving 20 bases between the germline ends. Per the germline V gene, CDR1 is LGHNA and CDR2 is YSLEER. The CDR3 coding sequence is TGCGCCAGCAGCACCCAAACTCAAGCGGGCTACACAGATACGCAGTATTTT. It translates to CASSTQTQAGYTDTQYF.